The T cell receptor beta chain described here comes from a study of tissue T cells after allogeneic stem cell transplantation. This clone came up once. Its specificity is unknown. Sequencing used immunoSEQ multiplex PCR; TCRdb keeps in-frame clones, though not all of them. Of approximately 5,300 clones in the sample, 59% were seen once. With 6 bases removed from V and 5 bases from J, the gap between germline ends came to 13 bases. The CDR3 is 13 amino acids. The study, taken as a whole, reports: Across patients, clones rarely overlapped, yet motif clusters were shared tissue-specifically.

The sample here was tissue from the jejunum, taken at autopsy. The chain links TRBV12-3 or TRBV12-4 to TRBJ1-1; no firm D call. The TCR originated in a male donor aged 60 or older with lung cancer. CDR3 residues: CASSTRGFTEAFF. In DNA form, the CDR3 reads TGTGCCAGCAGCACTCGGGGTTTTACTGAAGCTTTCTTT.